The present entry profiles one T cell receptor (beta chain) with its context. The V gene's germline CDR1 is MNHNY and CDR2 SVGAGI (reference sequence). With 7 bases removed from V and 4 bases from J, the gap between germline ends came to 5 bases. The CDR3 runs 11 residues. The sample comes from a study of T cell changes during pregnancy in multiple sclerosis. Clones were read by immunoSEQ multiplex PCR, and TCRdb kept only the in-frame ones, dropping some. This repertoire shows some 60,000 clones, around nine tenths found once; its top ten account for about 5.7%. Sequenced: peripheral blood from another person, used as feeder cells. The TCR sequence derives from a human donor whose cells served as feeder cells for cultures in a pregnancy study. V is TRBV6-6 and J is TRBJ2-1; D call uncertain. The CDR3 DNA is TGTGCCAGCACCTTATACAATGAGCAGTTCTTC. Its translation is CASTLYNEQFF.